Each of the 9 T cell receptor beta chains below was sequenced from the same sample in a study of vaccination effects on CD4 cells after COVID-19. Measured with immunoSEQ multiplex PCR; TCRdb has only the in-frame clones, and not every one. Among over 55,000 clones listed, over 70% were seen once. Under the ViraFEST assay, PBMC were stimulated with viral peptide pools so that antigen-specific CD4+ T cells expanded. Sequencing was performed afterwards. Subsequent to a culture period of more than 8 days, CD4+ T cells were isolated. Nucleocapsid antibodies stayed negative before and after vaccination, showing no earlier SARS-CoV-2 infection. These receptors have no known antigen. The specimen was CD4+ T cells from PBMCs cultured with HCoV-OC43 spike peptides, collected before COVID-19 vaccination. Stated subset: HCoV-OC43 spike overlapping peptide pool stimulation. Every receptor here comes from a human donor who received a COVID-19 vaccine.

The chain combines TRBV7-3 with TRBJ2-1; TRBD1 is a possible D gene (6 bases). With 3 bases removed from V and 9 bases from J, the gap between germline ends came to 9 bases. This CDR3 region has 12 residues. The V gene's germline CDR1 is SGHTA and CDR2 FQGTGA. The CDR3: CASSFNRAEQFF. The CDR3 DNA sequence: TGTGCCAGCAGCTTCAACAGGGCTGAGCAGTTCTTC.

J is TRBJ2-3 and V is TRBV5-5; D might be TRBD2 (5 bases). Trimming took 0 bases from V and 5 from J, leaving 10 bases between them. The CDR3 has 14 residues. Germline V gene data show CDR1 as SGHKS and CDR2 as YYEKEE (reference sequence). The CDR3 loop is CASSLASAGDTQYF. In DNA form, the CDR3 reads TGTGCCAGCAGCTTGGCCTCTGCGGGAGATACGCAGTATTTT.

In regard to this clone: Its ends do not fully match the called genes, so a read error is possible. The chain combines TRBV10-2 with TRBJ2-5; 9 bases agree with TRBD1. The CDR3 runs 16 residues. Germline V gene sequence: CDR1 WSHSY, CDR2 SAAADI. CDR3 sequence reads: CASRLSGQGTQGTQYF. The CDR3 DNA reads TGCGCCAGCAGGCTCTCCGGACAGGGGACCCAAGGGACCCAGTACTTC.

The gene calls are TRBV12-3 or TRBV12-4 and TRBJ1-1; D is possibly TRBD1 (6 bases). CDR3 length: 13 amino acids. V was pared by 4 bases and J by 3 bases, with 9 bases between. CDR3 DNA sequence: TGTGCCAGCAGTTCCACAGGGTACACTGAAGCTTTCTTT. The encoded protein is CASSSTGYTEAFF.

V gene TRBV3-1 (or the pseudogene TRBV3-2) combines with J gene TRBJ2-1, with 7 bases lining up with TRBD2. There are 15 residues in the CDR3. V lost 0 bases to trimming and J lost 5 bases; unmatched junction nucleotides: 4. Germline assignment: CDR1 LGHDT and CDR2 YNNKEL (reference sequence). CDR3 nucleotides: TGTGCCAGCAGCCAAGAACTAGCGATTCACAATGAGCAGTTCTTC. It codes for CASSQELAIHNEQFF.

The chain employs TRBV15 and TRBJ2-5; 8 bases fit TRBD2. There are 15 residues in the CDR3. J was trimmed by 5 bases and V by 0 bases; bases with no gene match: 5. The V gene's germline CDR1 is LNHNV and CDR2 YYDKDF (reference sequence). CDR3 loop: CATSRDGTSRETQYF. DNA for the CDR3: TGTGCCACCAGCAGAGACGGGACTAGTCGGGAGACCCAGTACTTC.

This clone was counted a single time. The chain combines TRBV6-5 with TRBJ1-5, with D possibly TRBD1 on 6 matching bases. The CDR3 has 15 residues. Germline V gene sequence: CDR1 MNHEY, CDR2 SVGAGI. V gave up 5 bases and J gave up 7 bases, with 18 bases separating them. CDR3: CASSPRDTNSQPQHF. CDR3 nucleotide sequence: TGTGCCAGCAGTCCCCGGGACACAAATTCACAGCCCCAGCATTTT.

This clone was seen only a few times. This sequence joins TRBV7-9 and TRBJ1-6; D possibly corresponds to TRBD1 (5 bases). The germline gives CDR1 SEHNR, CDR2 FQNEAQ (reference sequence). Trimming cost V 0 bases and J 0 bases, with 15 bases left between them. The CDR3 has 19 residues. DNA of the CDR3: TGTGCCAGCAGCTTAGCCTTCGGGCAGGGAAGCTCCTATAATTCACCCCTCCACTTT. This translates into CASSLAFGQGSSYNSPLHF.

The rearrangement links TRBV5-1 to TRBJ2-5; a possible D gene is TRBD2 (6 bases). V dropped 4 bases and J dropped 5 bases, with 21 bases sitting between them. Germline loops: CDR1 SGHRS, CDR2 YFSETQ. The CDR3 extends over 16 amino acids. The CDR3 sequence is CASSPFSLWREETQYF. DNA of the CDR3: TGCGCCAGCAGCCCTTTTTCTCTCTGGAGGGAGGAGACCCAGTACTTC.